What follows is one TCR beta chain and its context. The count of this clone is one. Its binding antigen is unknown. No quality values exist for individual bases; no much larger clone is one base distant. The CDR3 starts with the cysteine, ends with the phenylalanine, and has 15 residues. Solely the CDR3 DNA is kept, with 45 bases framed from the first base. V has 0 bases trimmed and J has 4 bases trimmed; junction bases matching no gene number 1. CDR1 and CDR2 are read off the germline V gene (reference sequence) as SGHKS and YYEKEE. The library was produced with the immunoSEQ multiplex PCR assay. For the multiplex PCR, a mixture combining 60 forward primers for TCR Vbeta segments and 13 reverse primers for TCR Jbeta segments was used. A multiplex PCR assay on genomic DNA amplified the CDR3 region of rearranged TCR beta genes. On the Illumina HiSeq System, the amplified TCR beta libraries were sequenced as 87-base-pair reads. As for the original processing: A later analysis tallied 70 million to 100 million unique TCR beta chains across the 666 repertoires, and some 12 million of those chains were shared by two or more donors. A nearest-neighbor algorithm error-corrected the raw reads and collapsed the reads into unique sequences, merging closely related sequences to remove PCR and sequencing errors. V, D and J gene segments were assigned by aligning CDR3 sequences to IMGT reference sequences. For a sequence to be retained, at least a six-nucleotide match to both a V gene segment and a J gene segment was required. A rearrangement counted as productive if the CDR3 had no stop codons and remained in frame with V and J, and every other rearrangement counted as non-productive. Following IMGT convention, CDR3 was defined as the stretch from the second conserved V-encoded cysteine to the conserved J-encoded phenylalanine. In an earlier analysis of roughly 580 of the donors, sequences lacking an unambiguous match to a single V gene segment were excluded. In an earlier analysis of around 600 of the donors, V segments were called functional above 56.7% productive rearrangements and were called segregating when the between-donor standard deviation exceeded 5%. A statistical classification framework was built to diagnose cytomegalovirus status from the catalog of TCR beta chain sequences. In a later analysis, TCR nucleotide sequences were compared against IMGT/GENE-DB human TR gene sequences so that V and J genes could be assigned. The TCRdist pipeline was used in a later analysis to assign CDR3 sequences and most-parsimonious VDJ recombination scenarios. In a later analysis, each TCR beta chain was defined by its CDR3 amino acid sequence together with its V-gene family, and reads lacking a unique V-gene family were excluded. As a way to deal with suspected cross-contamination and a sequencing artifact, a later analysis dropped over 550 nucleotide sequences that were highly shared and had low generation probability. In a later analysis, a clonal expansion index was calculated for each public chain from normalized within-repertoire ranks of inferred template counts. In a later analysis, generation probabilities were computed with a VDJ recombination model fitted to out-of-frame rearrangements, and the resulting probabilities were checked against IGoR. A later analysis scored TCR-TCR, TCR-HLA and TCR-CMV co-occurrence with hypergeometric tests, applying a repertoire-size bias correction to TCR pairs. In a later analysis, false discovery rates were estimated by permuting HLA or CMV assignments 20 times. A later analysis grouped co-occurring TCRs with DBSCAN, adding TCRdist sequence similarity when clustering within HLA-allele-positive subsets. Co-occurrence clustering excluded repertoires with fewer than 30,000 or more than 120,000 public chains, plus five with anomalous nucleotide sharing. The source is immuneACCESS, and TCRdb retained only in-frame sequences with V and J called. Part of the clones is not carried over; for the studies checked, unresolved V genes explain less than half of this, and the remainder is unexplained. V and J calls and clone size are those listed in that table; D and trimming were worked out from the DNA. This sample holds 30,000 to 40,000 clones; roughly 90% were observed only once. Around 10% of the sample is in the top ten clones.

The sample belongs to a study of cytomegalovirus exposure and HLA in healthy donors (dated 2017 in TCRdb). With respect to the entire study: In an earlier analysis of some 550 of the donors, 276 Gb of sequence data and 90 million to 120 million unique TCR beta sequences from roughly 190 million T cells were reported. An early release that covered about 640 HLA-typed donors contained about 300 gigabases of sequencing data and 85 million to 100 million unique TCR sequences. Of the 300 to 500 genotyped donors, approximately 80% were placed in the genetic ancestry cluster associated with self-reported Caucasian donors. The aim of the study was to test whether cataloging public T cell receptors could identify signatures of past pathogen exposure. Using immunosequencing, the study profiled T cell repertoires from around 680 subjects and related those repertoires to cytomegalovirus serostatus. Along with the roughly 700-subject first cohort, a separate validation cohort of over 90 different subjects was used. To predict cytomegalovirus infection status, the study combined high-throughput TCR immunosequencing, statistical association of individual TCRs with disease status, and machine learning. In a later analysis, previously published TCR beta repertoires from several hundred donors were re-analyzed and high-resolution HLA genotyping was added so that TCR occurrence patterns could be studied. The later analysis used no new phenotypic data to find candidate immune exposures, relying instead on TCR beta sequences and their occurrence across donors. In an earlier analysis of over 550 of the donors, high-throughput TCR beta sequencing was used to judge whether each TCR beta V gene segment behaved as functional or pseudogenic. Donor age, sex, ethnicity and CMV serostatus were compiled together with the repertoire data. In a later genetic analysis, genome-wide SNP genotypes for about three fifths of the roughly 670 donors were used, and that subset was treated as a discovery cohort. All discovery cohort repertoires had been generated using a single sequencing platform. Class I and class II HLA loci were covered by the typing at four-digit resolution. The number of donors typed differed by locus, with about 629-630 for A, B, C, DRB1 and DQB1, around 520 for DQA1, 606 for DPA1, and around 450 for DPB1. Because of strong linkage in the cohort, 5 or 6 DR-DQ haplotypes were treated as single units for association and clustering. Among 398 genotyped donors of the cohort, an average of about 240,000 unique TCR beta nucleotide sequences was sequenced per donor, of which about 18% were non-productive. Results and caveats for the whole study, not just this receptor: A group of highly shared sequence variants was considered likely to be a technical artifact of the sequencing pipeline. Linkage disequilibrium might explain the correlated functional status among segregating V segments, but an unknown experimental factor could not be excluded. The study gave a list of 150 to 200 TCR beta chains associated with cytomegalovirus. Sequencing depth was assumed to be roughly uniform across donors in the presence/absence analyses, though that assumption may not hold. A further reported finding was that TCR beta sequences accurately predicted the HLA-A and HLA-B alleles for most subjects in the first cohort. An association between a missense DCLRE1C variant and V-gene and J-gene trimming of TCR beta chains was found in a later genetic analysis and replicated in an independent cohort. HLA typing was unavailable for some donors at each locus, so association tests used only the typed subset. According to a later analysis, most CMV-associated TCR beta chains appeared to be HLA-restricted, and the HLA associations seemed to be driven largely by CMV exposure. Immune exposure information for the cohort was limited to CMV serostatus. A later analysis associated some 17,000 TCR beta sequences with specific HLA alleles at a false discovery rate of 0.05. Strong co-occurrence of HLA alleles, especially DR and DQ, made assigning TCR associations to individual alleles difficult. The authors suggested that the approach could potentially be extended to other disease states and immunological phenotypes. In vitro tests confirmed that a few of the cytomegalovirus-associated TCR beta chains recognize cytomegalovirus antigens. Because the 87-base-pair reads could not distinguish some IMGT-functional V segments, including TRBV6-2 and TRBV6-3, those segments were excluded. In an earlier analysis of about 600 of the donors, most TCR beta V segments appeared in productive rearrangements about 87% or about 30% of the time, broadly matching IMGT annotations. According to a later genetic analysis, donors in an Asian-associated ancestry cluster had fewer N-insertions in productive TCRs than the roughly 670-donor mean. Only TCR beta chains were sequenced in this cohort, and the absence of alpha or paired-chain data limited detectable features. According to a later analysis, parvovirus B19, influenza, CMV and Epstein-Barr virus appeared linked to several top co-occurrence clusters. Approximately 16 rarely observed V segments, including chromosome 9 orphons, were excluded from the earlier analysis of just under 600 of the donors because counts were too low. While some public TCRs were present in many individuals, most TCR sequences turned up only very rarely across donors. Compared with equally common non-associated chains, HLA-associated TCR beta chains in a later analysis were more clonally expanded and had lower generation probabilities. A later analysis found that TCR association rates varied across HLA loci, with DRB1 alleles showing the most associated TCRs and HLA-C alleles the fewest. The classifier was reported to diagnose cytomegalovirus status with high specificity and sensitivity in both the original cohort and the validation cohort.

The cohort was made up of approximately 700 healthy bone marrow donors. At the time of sampling, all cohort members were nominally healthy, though unrecorded immune exposures were likely present. The donor tested CMV seropositive, placing the donor among the 250 to 350 seropositive members of the cohort. A peripheral blood sample was collected from each donor, and TCR beta sequencing was performed on peripheral blood mononuclear cells. The Qiagen DNeasy Blood Extraction Kit was used to extract genomic DNA from the blood cell samples. Rearrangement joined TRBV5-5 to TRBJ1-2; TRBD1 matches 12 bases in the middle. Sequenced: PBMCs. This TCR was sampled from a woman aged 40 to 55 in good health and CMV-seropositive. In nucleotides, the sequence is TGTGCCAGCAGCTTGGAGGGACAGGGGGCCTATGGCTACACCTTC. This gives the protein CASSLEGQGAYGYTF.